This T cell receptor beta chain appears in the sequencing data of a study of blood T cells in healthy people across ages. Regarding the study as a whole: The CMV status of each donor remained undetermined, and this could have confounded shifts in expanded clonotypes.

A second PCR, run for roughly 7 to 12 cycles, used a sample-barcoded 5' primer plus a J-beta primer mix. The authors tagged each cDNA molecule using a template-switch adaptor with 12 random nucleotides. TCRdb independently ran MiXCR on the 5' RACE reads; one entry per CDR3 protein. This sample has under 800,000 distinct CDR3 sequences, with 20% to 25% found just once. This clonotype was counted only a few times. The antigen is unknown. Each donor was a healthy Caucasian individual from Russia, aged roughly 6 to 95. Every sample had a minimum of 6.5 million PBMCs isolated. V lost 2 bases to trimming and J lost 8 bases, with 7 bases between them. This CDR3 has 13 residues.

The V gene is TRBV12-3 or TRBV12-4, the J gene TRBJ1-6; D gene ambiguous. The origin of this receptor is a man between 65 and 79 years old in good health. Sequences were obtained from blood. CDR3 sequence reads: CASSLRWDSPLHF. The CDR3 DNA sequence: TGTGCCAGCAGTTTAAGATGGGATTCACCCCTCCACTTT.